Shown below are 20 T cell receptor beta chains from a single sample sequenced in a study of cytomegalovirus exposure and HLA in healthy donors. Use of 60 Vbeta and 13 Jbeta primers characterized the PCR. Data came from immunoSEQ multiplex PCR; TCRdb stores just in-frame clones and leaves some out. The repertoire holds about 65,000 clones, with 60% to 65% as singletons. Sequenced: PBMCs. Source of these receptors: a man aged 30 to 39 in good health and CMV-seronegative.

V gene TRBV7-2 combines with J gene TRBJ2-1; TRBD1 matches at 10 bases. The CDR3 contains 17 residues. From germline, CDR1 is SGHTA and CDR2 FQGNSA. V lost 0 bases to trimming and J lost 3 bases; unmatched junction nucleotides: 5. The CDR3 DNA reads TGTGCCAGCAGCTTAGCGCTAAGGACAGGGGGCTACAATGAGCAGTTCTTC. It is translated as CASSLALRTGGYNEQFF.

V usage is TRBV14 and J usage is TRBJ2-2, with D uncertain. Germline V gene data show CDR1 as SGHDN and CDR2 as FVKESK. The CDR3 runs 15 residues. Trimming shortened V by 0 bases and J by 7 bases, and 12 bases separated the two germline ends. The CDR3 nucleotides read TGTGCCAGCAGCCAAGACCTTTTGGGCTTCGGGGAGCTGTTTTTT. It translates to CASSQDLLGFGELFF.

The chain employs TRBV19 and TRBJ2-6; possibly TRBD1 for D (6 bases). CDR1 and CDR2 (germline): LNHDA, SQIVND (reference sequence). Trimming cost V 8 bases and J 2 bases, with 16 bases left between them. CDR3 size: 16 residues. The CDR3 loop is CASGGQPLTGANVLTF. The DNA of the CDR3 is TGTGCCAGTGGAGGACAGCCTTTAACTGGGGCCAACGTCCTGACTTTC.

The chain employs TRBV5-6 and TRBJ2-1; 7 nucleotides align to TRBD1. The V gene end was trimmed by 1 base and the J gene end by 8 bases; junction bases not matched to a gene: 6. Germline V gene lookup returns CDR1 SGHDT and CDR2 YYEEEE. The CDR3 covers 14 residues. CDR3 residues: CASSLTGVVHEQFF. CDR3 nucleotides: TGTGCCAGCAGCTTGACAGGGGTAGTGCATGAGCAGTTCTTC.

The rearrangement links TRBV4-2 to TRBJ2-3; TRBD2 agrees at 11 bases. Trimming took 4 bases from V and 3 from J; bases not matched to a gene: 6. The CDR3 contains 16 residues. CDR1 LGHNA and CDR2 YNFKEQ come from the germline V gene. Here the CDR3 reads CASSPIAGGRTDTQYF. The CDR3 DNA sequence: TGTGCCAGCAGCCCCATAGCGGGGGGGCGGACAGATACGCAGTATTTT.

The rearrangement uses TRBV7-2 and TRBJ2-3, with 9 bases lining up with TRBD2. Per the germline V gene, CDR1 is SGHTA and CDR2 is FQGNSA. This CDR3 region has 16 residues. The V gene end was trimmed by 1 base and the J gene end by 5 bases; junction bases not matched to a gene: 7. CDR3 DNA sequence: TGTGCCAGCAGCTTAGTGGGCGGGGGGGCTGGAGATACGCAGTATTTT. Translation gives CASSLVGGGAGDTQYF. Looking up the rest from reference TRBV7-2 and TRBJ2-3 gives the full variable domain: GAGVSQSPSNKVTEKGKDVELRCDPISGHTALYWYRQSLGQGLEFLIYFQGNSAPDKSGLPSDRFSAERTGGSVSTLTIQRTQQEDSAVYLCASSLVGGGAGDTQYFGPGTRLTVL.

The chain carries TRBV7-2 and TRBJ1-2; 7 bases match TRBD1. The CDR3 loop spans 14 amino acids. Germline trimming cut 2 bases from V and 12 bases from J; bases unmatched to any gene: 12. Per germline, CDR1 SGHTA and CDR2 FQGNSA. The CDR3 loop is CASSLIQGQIVNTF. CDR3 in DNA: TGTGCCAGCAGCTTAATCCAGGGACAGATCGTAAACACCTTC. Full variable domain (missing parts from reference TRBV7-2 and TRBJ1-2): GAGVSQSPSNKVTEKGKDVELRCDPISGHTALYWYRQSLGQGLEFLIYFQGNSAPDKSGLPSDRFSAERTGGSVSTLTIQRTQQEDSAVYLCASSLIQGQIVNTFGSGTRLTVV.

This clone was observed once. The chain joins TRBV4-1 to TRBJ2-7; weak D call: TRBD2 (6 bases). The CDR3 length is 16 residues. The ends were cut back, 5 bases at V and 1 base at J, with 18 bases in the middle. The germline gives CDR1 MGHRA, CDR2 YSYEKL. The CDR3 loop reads CASSASFGGNSYEQYF. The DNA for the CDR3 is TGCGCCAGCAGCGCATCTTTCGGGGGAAATTCCTACGAGCAGTACTTC.

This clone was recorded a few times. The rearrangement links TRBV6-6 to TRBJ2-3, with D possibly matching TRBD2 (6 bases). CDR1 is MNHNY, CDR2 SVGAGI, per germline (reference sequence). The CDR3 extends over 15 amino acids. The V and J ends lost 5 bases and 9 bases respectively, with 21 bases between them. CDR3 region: CASSRGTLGLGTQYF. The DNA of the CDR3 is TGTGCCAGCAGTCGCGGGACTCTGGGATTGGGGACGCAGTATTTT.

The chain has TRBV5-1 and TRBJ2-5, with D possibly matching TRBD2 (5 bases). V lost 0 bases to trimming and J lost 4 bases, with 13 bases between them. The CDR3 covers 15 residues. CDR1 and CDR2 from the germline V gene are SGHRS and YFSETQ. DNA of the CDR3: TGCGCCAGCAGCTTGGATCCGGGAATAGTAGAGACCCAGTACTTC. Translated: CASSLDPGIVETQYF.

The CDR3 DNA sequence: TGCGCCAGCAGCCTCCGCGCCGCGGGCGGTCAGCCCCAGCATTTT. Its protein is CASSLRAAGGQPQHF. The chain couples TRBV4-1 to TRBJ1-5; no clear D gene. Trimming shortened V by 4 bases and J by 6 bases, and 16 bases separated the two germline ends. Germline CDR1 is MGHRA and CDR2 is YSYEKL. The CDR3 is made up of 15 amino acids.

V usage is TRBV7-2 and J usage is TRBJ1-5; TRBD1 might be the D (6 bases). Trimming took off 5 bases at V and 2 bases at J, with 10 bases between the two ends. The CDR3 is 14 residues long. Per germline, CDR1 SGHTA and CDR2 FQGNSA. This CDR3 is CASSSRGGNQPQHF. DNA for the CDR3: TGTGCCAGCAGCAGCAGGGGAGGCAATCAGCCCCAGCATTTT.

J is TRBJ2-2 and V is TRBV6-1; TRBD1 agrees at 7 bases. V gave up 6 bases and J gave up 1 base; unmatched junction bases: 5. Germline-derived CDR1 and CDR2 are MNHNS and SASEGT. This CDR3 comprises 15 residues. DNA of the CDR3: TGTGCCAGCAGGAGAAACAGGGGGAACACCGGGGAGCTGTTTTTT. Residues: CASRRNRGNTGELFF.

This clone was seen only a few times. CDR3 in amino acids: CASSIGESGAPLHF. CDR3 DNA sequence: TGTGCCAGTAGTATAGGAGAGTCGGGGGCACCCCTCCACTTT. J is TRBJ1-6 and V is TRBV19; perhaps TRBD1 as D (5 bases). The CDR3 consists of 14 residues. V was pared by 1 base and J by 11 bases, with 12 bases between. Germline-derived CDR1 and CDR2 are LNHDA and SQIVND (reference sequence).

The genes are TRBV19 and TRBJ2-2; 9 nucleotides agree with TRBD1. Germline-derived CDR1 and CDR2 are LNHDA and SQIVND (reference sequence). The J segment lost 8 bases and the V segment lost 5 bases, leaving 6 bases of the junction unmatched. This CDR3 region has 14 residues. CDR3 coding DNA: TGTGCCAGTAGTCCCTGGGACAGGGTGGGGGAGCTGTTTTTT. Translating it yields CASSPWDRVGELFF.

The CDR3 sequence: CSVAGTYGYTF. The CDR3 nucleotides read TGCAGCGTTGCAGGGACTTATGGCTACACCTTC. This rearrangement joins TRBV29-1 to TRBJ1-2; D is perhaps TRBD1 (5 bases). This CDR3 is built from 11 residues. Germline V CDR1 and CDR2: SQVTM, ANQGSEA. Trimming stripped 4 bases from V and 5 bases from J, with 8 bases between.

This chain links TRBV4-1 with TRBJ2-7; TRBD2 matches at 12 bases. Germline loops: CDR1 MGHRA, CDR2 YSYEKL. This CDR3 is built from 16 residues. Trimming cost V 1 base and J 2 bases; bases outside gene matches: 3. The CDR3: CASSQGLAGAAYEQYF. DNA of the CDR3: TGCGCCAGCAGCCAAGGACTAGCGGGGGCTGCCTACGAGCAGTACTTC.

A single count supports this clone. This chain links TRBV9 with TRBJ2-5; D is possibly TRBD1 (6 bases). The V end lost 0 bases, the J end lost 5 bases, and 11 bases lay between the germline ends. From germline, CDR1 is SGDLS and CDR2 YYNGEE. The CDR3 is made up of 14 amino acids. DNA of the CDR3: TGTGCCAGCAGCGTAGCGACAGGTCGCGAGACCCAGTACTTC. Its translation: CASSVATGRETQYF.

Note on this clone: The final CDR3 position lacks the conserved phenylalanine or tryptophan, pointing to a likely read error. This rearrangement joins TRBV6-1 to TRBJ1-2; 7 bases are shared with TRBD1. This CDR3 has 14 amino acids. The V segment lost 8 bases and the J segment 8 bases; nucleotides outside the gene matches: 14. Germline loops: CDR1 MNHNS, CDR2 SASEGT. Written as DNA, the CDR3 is TGTGCCAGCGGATCGACAGGGACCGCTTGGGGCTACACCCTC. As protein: CASGSTGTAWGYTL.

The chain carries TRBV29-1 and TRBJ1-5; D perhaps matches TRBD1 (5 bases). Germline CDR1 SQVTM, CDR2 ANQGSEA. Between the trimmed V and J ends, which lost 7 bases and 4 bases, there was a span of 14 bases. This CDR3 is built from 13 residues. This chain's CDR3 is CSAQTVMNQPQHF. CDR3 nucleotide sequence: TGCAGCGCCCAGACAGTCATGAATCAGCCCCAGCATTTT.